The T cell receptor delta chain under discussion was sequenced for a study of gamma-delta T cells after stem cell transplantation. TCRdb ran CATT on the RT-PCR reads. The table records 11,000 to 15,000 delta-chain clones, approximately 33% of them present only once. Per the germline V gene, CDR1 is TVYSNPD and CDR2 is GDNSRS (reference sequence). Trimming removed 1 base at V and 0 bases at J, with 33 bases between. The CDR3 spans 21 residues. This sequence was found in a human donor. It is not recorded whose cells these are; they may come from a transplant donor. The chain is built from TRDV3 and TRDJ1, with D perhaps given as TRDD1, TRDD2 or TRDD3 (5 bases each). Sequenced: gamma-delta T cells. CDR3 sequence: CAFNSRAFIRVDSPYTDKLIF. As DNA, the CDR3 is TGTGCCTTTAACTCGAGGGCCTTCATACGAGTGGATAGTCCGTACACCGATAAACTCATCTTT. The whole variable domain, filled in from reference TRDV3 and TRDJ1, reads CDKVTQSSPDQTVASGSEVVLLCTYDTVYSNPDLFWYRIRPDYSFQFVFYGDNSRSEGADFTQGRFSVKHILTQKAFHLVISPVRTEDSATYYCAFNSRAFIRVDSPYTDKLIFGKGTRVTVEP.